The 24 T cell receptor beta chains in this list originate from one sample, sequenced in a study of blood T cell repertoires in COVID-19. Only in-frame clones appear in the TCRdb table, and some are missing; sequencing was by immunoSEQ multiplex PCR. There are some 45,000 clones in the sample; roughly 87% occur only once, and 20% to 30% lies in the top ten. The sequenced material came from peripheral blood. The origin of the receptors is a woman in her sixties with acute or convalescent COVID-19.

J is TRBJ2-4 and V is TRBV3-1 (or the pseudogene TRBV3-2); a possible D gene is TRBD2 (6 bases). This CDR3 is 16 amino acids long. Germline CDR1 and CDR2: LGHDT and YNNKEL (reference sequence). Trimming took 4 bases from V and 8 from J, leaving 21 bases between them. CDR3 region: CASSPPRMGGIHIQYF. CDR3 bases: TGTGCCAGCAGCCCCCCCCGTATGGGGGGAATACACATTCAGTACTTC.

The rearrangement joins TRBV7-2 to TRBJ2-5, with TRBD2 matching over 8 bases. Germline V gene sequence: CDR1 SGHTA, CDR2 FQGNSA. This CDR3 spans 15 amino acids. V trimming: 0 bases; J trimming: 2 bases; junction bases outside the gene matches: 2. The CDR3 spells CASSLAASGQETQYF. For the CDR3, the DNA is TGTGCCAGCAGCTTAGCGGCTAGCGGGCAAGAGACCCAGTACTTC.

The rearrangement joins TRBV7-9 to TRBJ2-7, with D maybe TRBD1 (5 bases). The ends were cut back, 5 bases at V and 2 bases at J, with 16 bases in the middle. Germline CDR1 is SEHNR and CDR2 is FQNEAQ (reference sequence). This CDR3 has 15 amino acids. This CDR3 reads CASSPPRGRAYEQYF. The CDR3 bases are TGTGCCAGCAGCCCACCTAGGGGCAGGGCCTACGAGCAGTACTTC.

This clone came up once. J is TRBJ1-1 and V is TRBV4-1; maybe TRBD1 (5 bases). Trimming left V 4 bases short and J 1 base short, with 7 bases between. CDR1 and CDR2 from the germline V gene are MGHRA and YSYEKL. This CDR3 contains 13 residues. Here the CDR3 reads CASSPGQNTEAFF. The DNA for the CDR3 is TGCGCCAGCAGCCCCGGACAGAACACTGAAGCTTTCTTT.

The genes are TRBV5-1 and TRBJ1-6, with TRBD1 matching over 9 bases. CDR3 size: 13 residues. V gave up 3 bases and J gave up 10 bases; unmatched junction bases: 2. From germline, CDR1 is SGHRS and CDR2 YFSETQ. The DNA for the CDR3 is TGCGCCAGCAGCTGGGGACAGGGCTCACCCCTCCACTTT. Protein product: CASSWGQGSPLHF.

The chain recombines TRBV19 with TRBJ2-1; possible D gene TRBD1, 6 bases. The germline V gene encodes CDR1 LNHDA and CDR2 SQIVND (reference sequence). CDR3 length: 13 amino acids. V was pared by 6 bases and J by 7 bases, with 13 bases between. The CDR3 nucleotides read TGTGCCAGTAGCCGGACAGTAGCGAATGAGCAGTTCTTC. It encodes CASSRTVANEQFF.

The rearrangement joins TRBV5-1 to TRBJ1-1; no definite D call. Germline V gives CDR1 SGHRS, CDR2 YFSETQ. V was cut by 6 bases and J by 0 bases, with 15 bases left in between. The CDR3 totals 15 residues. CDR3 nucleotide sequence: TGCGCCAGCACATCGGGAGATTTCATGAACACTGAAGCTTTCTTT. It specifies CASTSGDFMNTEAFF.

V is TRBV23-1 and J is TRBJ2-1, with 8 nucleotides matching TRBD2. TRBV23-1 is placed among ORFs of uncertain function. The CDR3 has 16 amino acids. With 4 bases clipped from V and 3 bases from J, the junction kept 8 bases outside the gene matches. The CDR3 bases are TGCGCCAGCAGTCCCGGGGGAGCGGGGGACTACAATGAGCAGTTCTTC. Translating it yields CASSPGGAGDYNEQFF.

The chain employs TRBV3-1 (or the pseudogene TRBV3-2) and TRBJ2-7; TRBD2 matches at 11 bases. Germline assignment: CDR1 LGHDT and CDR2 YNNKEL (reference sequence). The V and J ends lost 4 bases and 3 bases, in that order; junction bases with no gene match: 5. The CDR3 consists of 15 residues. CDR3 nucleotides: TGTGCCAGCAGCCCTTCTAGCGGGGGGCTCTACGAGCAGTACTTC. Its protein is CASSPSSGGLYEQYF.

The chain couples TRBV18 to TRBJ2-6, with 7 bases lining up with TRBD2. CDR1 is KGHSH and CDR2 is LQKENI in the germline V gene. CDR3 length: 19 amino acids. Unmatched junction bases numbered 8, after V lost 0 bases and J lost 0 bases. CDR3: CASSPPSLGRASGANVLTF. The CDR3 nucleotides read TGTGCCAGCTCACCACCGAGTTTGGGGAGGGCCTCTGGGGCCAACGTCCTGACTTTC. Full variable domain (rest looked up from reference TRBV18 and TRBJ2-6): NAGVMQNPRHLVRRRGQEARLRCSPMKGHSHVYWYRQLPEEGLKFMVYLQKENIIDESGMPKERFSAEFPKEGPSILRIQQVVRGDSAAYFCASSPPSLGRASGANVLTFGAGSRLTVL.

This clone was seen a few times. The chain's CDR3 is CASSPGAGEGYTF. The CDR3 nucleotides read TGTGCCAGCAGTCCCGGGGCAGGGGAGGGCTACACCTTC. V usage is TRBV12-3 or TRBV12-4 and J usage is TRBJ1-2; maybe TRBD1 (6 bases). V dropped 5 bases and J dropped 8 bases, with 15 bases sitting between them. This CDR3 is built from 13 residues.

This chain joins TRBV24-1 and TRBJ2-1; D gene uncertain. V lost 2 bases to trimming and J lost 7 bases, with 14 bases between them. CDR1 is KGHDR, CDR2 SFDVKD, per germline. The CDR3 consists of 15 residues. The DNA of the CDR3 is TGTGCCACCAGTGATTCTAAAGGTGCGCGGAATGAGCAGTTCTTC. It codes for CATSDSKGARNEQFF.

The rearrangement joins TRBV20-1 to TRBJ1-1; tentative D call: TRBD1 (6 bases). Trimming took 3 bases from V and 7 from J, leaving 18 bases between them. The CDR3 totals 14 residues. Germline CDR1 and CDR2: DFQATT and SNEGSKA (reference sequence). The CDR3 region has the DNA TGCAGTGCTAGTGTTCGGGACACGAAGATTGAAGCTTTCTTT. It specifies CSASVRDTKIEAFF.

V and J are TRBV9 and TRBJ2-3, with TRBD2 identical over 8 bases. V gave up 2 bases and J gave up 3 bases; unmatched junction bases: 20. This CDR3 contains 20 residues. Germline values: CDR1 SGDLS, CDR2 YYNGEE. The CDR3 spells CASSVYPRPGGNPSTDTQYF. The CDR3 bases are TGTGCCAGCAGCGTCTACCCTCGGCCGGGGGGGAATCCGAGTACAGATACGCAGTATTTT.

This clone was counted between two and nine times. The chain joins TRBV12-3 or TRBV12-4 to TRBJ2-4; maybe TRBD1 (5 bases). V was trimmed by 6 bases and J by 8 bases, leaving 14 bases between them. CDR3 length equals 13 residues. CDR3 nucleotides: TGTGCCAGCAGCAGACAGCTAAGGGACATTCAGTACTTC. It translates to CASSRQLRDIQYF.

This chain links TRBV29-1 with TRBJ1-4, with TRBD1 as a possible D gene (5 bases). CDR3 size: 14 residues. Germline V gene sequence: CDR1 SQVTM, CDR2 ANQGSEA. The V end lost 6 bases, the J end lost 7 bases, and 18 bases lay between the germline ends. The CDR3 DNA follows: TGCAGCGTCGACGGTGGGGGGGTAGGTGAAAAACTGTTTTTT. Its translation: CSVDGGGVGEKLFF.

J is TRBJ2-5 and V is TRBV4-1; 14 nucleotides match TRBD2. The V segment lost 4 bases and the J segment 2 bases; nucleotides outside the gene matches: 9. CDR1 MGHRA and CDR2 YSYEKL come from the germline V gene. This CDR3 contains 18 residues. The DNA for the CDR3 is TGCGCCAGCAGCCCCCGTCCCGGGACTAGCGGGAGTCAAGAGACCCAGTACTTC. It yields the protein CASSPRPGTSGSQETQYF.

The chain combines TRBV5-4 with TRBJ1-6; 9 bases line up with TRBD1. J was trimmed by 7 bases and V by 4 bases; bases with no gene match: 9. The CDR3 spans 16 residues. Germline lookup yields CDR1 SGHNT and CDR2 YYREEE (reference sequence). The CDR3 spells CASSPGTGTINSPLHF. CDR3 in DNA: TGTGCCAGCAGCCCCGGGACAGGGACGATCAATTCACCCCTCCACTTT.

The chain couples TRBV7-9 to TRBJ2-7; 10 nucleotides line up with TRBD2. Germline CDR1 is SEHNR and CDR2 is FQNEAQ (reference sequence). The CDR3 has 15 residues. V trimming: 6 bases; J trimming: 2 bases; junction bases outside the gene matches: 7. CDR3 nucleotide sequence: TGTGCCAGCAGACCTAGCGGGGGAGGACCCTACGAGCAGTACTTC. Translation gives CASRPSGGGPYEQYF.

The chain's CDR3 is CASSQVEGTEQFF. CDR3 coding DNA: TGTGCCAGCAGCCAAGTCGAGGGAACTGAGCAGTTCTTC. The chain has TRBV3-1 (or the pseudogene TRBV3-2) and TRBJ2-1; possibly TRBD2 for D (5 bases). The germline V gene encodes CDR1 LGHDT and CDR2 YNNKEL (reference sequence). The V end lost 1 base, the J end lost 9 bases, and 10 bases lay between the germline ends. The CDR3 is 13 amino acids.

This clone was seen only once. The V gene is TRBV5-1, the J gene TRBJ1-4; 7 nucleotides agree with TRBD1. The germline gives CDR1 SGHRS, CDR2 YFSETQ. The J segment lost 6 bases and the V segment lost 3 bases, leaving 8 bases of the junction unmatched. This CDR3 has 15 residues. The CDR3, as DNA: TGCGCCAGCAGCTCGTACAGGGGTGCAGATGAAAAACTGTTTTTT. Its translation is CASSSYRGADEKLFF.

The gene calls are TRBV29-1 and TRBJ1-2; tentative D call: TRBD1 (5 bases). V was clipped by 6 bases and J by 1 base, with 12 bases between them. This CDR3 is built from 13 residues. The germline V gene has CDR1 SQVTM and CDR2 ANQGSEA. The CDR3 spells CSVAKQDNYGYTF. In DNA form, the CDR3 reads TGCAGCGTCGCAAAACAGGATAACTATGGCTACACCTTC.

Here the CDR3 DNA reads TGTGCCAGCAGCCCCGACAGGATTCAATTTTCTGGGGCCAACGTCCTGACTTTC. Amino acids: CASSPDRIQFSGANVLTF. The V gene is TRBV5-6, the J gene TRBJ2-6, with D perhaps TRBD1 (6 bases). Germline-derived CDR1 and CDR2 are SGHDT and YYEEEE. Trimming took off 4 bases at V and 1 base at J, with 18 bases between the two ends. The CDR3 runs 18 residues.

The chain links TRBV5-8 to TRBJ2-1; TRBD2 matches at 12 bases. Germline V gene sequence: CDR1 SGHTS, CDR2 YDEGEE. This CDR3 contains 15 residues. With V trimmed by 2 bases and J by 8 bases, 5 bases remained unmatched. The CDR3 coding sequence is TGTGCCAGCAGCTTCCTAGCGGGGGGGATGGATGAGCAGTTCTTC. Translation gives CASSFLAGGMDEQFF. The variable domain in full, completed from reference TRBV5-8 and TRBJ2-1, reads EAGVTQSPTHLIKTRGQQATLRCSPISGHTSVYWYQQALGLGLQFLLWYDEGEERNRGNFPPRFSGRQFPNYSSELNVNALELEDSALYLCASSFLAGGMDEQFFGPGTRLTVL.